This entry describes one T cell receptor beta chain. Antigen unknown. The same CDR3 can be traced to other DNA sequences in this sample. These data come from a study of CD8+ T cells in alopecia areata. General observations from the study: Relative to normal scalp, lesional scalp, especially alopecia totalis/universalis, showed higher clonality.

Germline-derived CDR1 and CDR2 are SQVTM and ANQGSEA. The CDR3 runs to 13 residues. J was trimmed by 2 bases and V by 4 bases; bases with no gene match: 5. RNA extraction was followed by reverse transcription into cDNA, which acted as the sequencing template. Sequenced by immunoSEQ multiplex PCR; TCRdb stores in-frame clones only, minus some. The profile covers 120,000 or so clones, with 55% to 80% appearing a single time and 2.5% to 3.5% taken by the ten largest. Sequencing input: CD4+ T cells sorted from blood. The chain carries TRBV29-1 and TRBJ2-7, with 7 bases that match TRBD1. This clonotype was sampled from a human donor in good health. The CDR3 bases are TGCAGCGTTGTAGGGACAGCCCCCTACGAGCAGTACTTC. Encoded protein: CSVVGTAPYEQYF.